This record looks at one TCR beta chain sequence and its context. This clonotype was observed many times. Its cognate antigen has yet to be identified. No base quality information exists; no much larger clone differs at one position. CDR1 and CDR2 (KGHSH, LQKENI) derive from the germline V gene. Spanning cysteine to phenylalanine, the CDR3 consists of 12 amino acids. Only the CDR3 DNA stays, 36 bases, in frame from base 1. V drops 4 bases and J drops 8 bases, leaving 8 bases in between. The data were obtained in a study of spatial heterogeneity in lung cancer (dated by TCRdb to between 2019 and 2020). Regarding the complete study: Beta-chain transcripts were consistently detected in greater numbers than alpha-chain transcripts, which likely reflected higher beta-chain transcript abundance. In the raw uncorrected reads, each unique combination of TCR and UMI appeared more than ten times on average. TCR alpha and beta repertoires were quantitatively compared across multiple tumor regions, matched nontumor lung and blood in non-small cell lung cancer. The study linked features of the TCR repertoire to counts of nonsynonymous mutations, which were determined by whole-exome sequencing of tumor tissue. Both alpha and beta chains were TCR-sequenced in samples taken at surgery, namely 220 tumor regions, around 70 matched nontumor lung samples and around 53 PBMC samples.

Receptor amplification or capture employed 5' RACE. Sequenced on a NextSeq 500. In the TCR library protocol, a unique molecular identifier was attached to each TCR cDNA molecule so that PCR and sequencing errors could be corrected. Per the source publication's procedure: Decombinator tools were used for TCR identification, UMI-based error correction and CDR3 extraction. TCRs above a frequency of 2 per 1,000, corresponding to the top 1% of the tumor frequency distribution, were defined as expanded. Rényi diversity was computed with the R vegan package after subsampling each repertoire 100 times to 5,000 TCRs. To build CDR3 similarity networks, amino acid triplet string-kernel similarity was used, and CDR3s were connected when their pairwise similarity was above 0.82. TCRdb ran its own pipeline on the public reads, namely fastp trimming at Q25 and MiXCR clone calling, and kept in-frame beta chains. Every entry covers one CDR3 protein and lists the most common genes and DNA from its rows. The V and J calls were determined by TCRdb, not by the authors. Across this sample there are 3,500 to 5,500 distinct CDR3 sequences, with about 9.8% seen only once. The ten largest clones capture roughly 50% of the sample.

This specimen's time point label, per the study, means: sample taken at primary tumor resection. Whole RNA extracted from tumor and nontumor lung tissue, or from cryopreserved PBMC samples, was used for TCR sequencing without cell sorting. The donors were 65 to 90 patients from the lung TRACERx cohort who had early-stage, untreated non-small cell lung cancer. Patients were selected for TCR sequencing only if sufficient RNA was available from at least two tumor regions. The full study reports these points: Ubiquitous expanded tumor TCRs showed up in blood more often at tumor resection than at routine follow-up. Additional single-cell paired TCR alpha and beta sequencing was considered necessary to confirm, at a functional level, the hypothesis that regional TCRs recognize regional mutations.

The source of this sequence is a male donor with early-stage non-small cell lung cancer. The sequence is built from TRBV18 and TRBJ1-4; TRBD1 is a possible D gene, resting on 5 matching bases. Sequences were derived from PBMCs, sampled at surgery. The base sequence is TGTGCCAGCTCACGGGACCAGGAAAAACTGTTTTTT. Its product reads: CASSRDQEKLFF.